This T cell receptor (beta chain) was sequenced for a study of shared T cell receptors in the human thymus. Germline CDR1 reads GTSNPN; CDR2 reads SVGIG (reference sequence). The CDR3 runs 13 residues. Deletions cut 0 bases from V and 4 bases from J, with 10 bases between. Using immunoSEQ multiplex PCR, the repertoire was profiled, and TCRdb retains in-frame clones only, with some absent. Of 500,000 to 750,000 clones listed, around 87% are singletons. These data were also reused for a study on human thymus T cells. From that study: Donors consisted of healthy Finnish infants (having corrective surgery for congenital heart defects).

Sequencing used thymocytes. The sequence was collected from a boy under two years old with a congenital heart defect. The gene calls are TRBV30 and TRBJ2-7; no definite D call. The CDR3 protein is CAWSVVRIYEQYF. CDR3 sequence (DNA): TGTGCCTGGAGTGTGGTGCGGATATACGAGCAGTACTTC.